This T cell receptor (beta chain) derives from a study of T cells after yellow fever vaccination. Study context: Fractions of limited cellularity were prepared by means of SMART-Seq v4 Ultra Low Input.

This clonotype was detected only a few times. Its antigen is not identified. The study's findings and limits: Some clonotypes, a small share, were shared between CD4 and CD8 compartments. Detected again after the booster were most primary-vaccination clones, at 96% CD4 and approximately 87% CD8.

Losses at the gene ends were 1 base for V and 4 bases for J; bases not matched to a gene: 5. The CDR3 totals 15 residues. Germline V lookup: CDR1 SGHAT, CDR2 FQNNGV. Universal primer sites and UMIs were introduced during 5'RACE template-switching synthesis of TCR cDNA. TCRdb reprocessed the 5' RACE reads via MiXCR and lists one record per CDR3 protein. This table holds approximately 510,000 distinct CDR3 sequences, 20% to 25% found once. The clonotype originates from a man aged 18 to 30 who received the YFV17D yellow fever vaccine. The J gene is TRBJ1-2, the V gene TRBV11-2; 8 bases agree with TRBD1. The specimen was PBMCs, collected roughly 20 days after the first yellow fever vaccination. The CDR3 DNA follows: TGTGCCAGCAGCTTAGGGACAGGGAATTTCTATGGCTACACCTTC. Translated, it gives CASSLGTGNFYGYTF.